In this sample, the clone carrying this TCR beta chain turned up a few times. Its antigen is unknown. The length of the CDR3 is 13 residues. Germline CDR1 and CDR2: MDHEN and SYDVKM. J lost 9 bases, V lost 6 bases, and 9 bases had no gene match. This record comes from a study of human T cells and chemical hapten exposure. Across the study: From small differences in pooled library volume came most of the variation in per-sample TCR yields. The study, taken as a whole, reports: Significantly greater numbers of large CDR3 similarity clusters came from expanded TCRs than from controls.

Original processing notes: Sample TCR counts, which ranged from roughly 20,000 to 750,000, had a median of approximately 94,000. One entry per CDR3 protein, called by TCRdb with MiXCR from the RACE reads. The V and J calls here are based on TCRdb, not the publication. The table lists under 100,000 distinct CDR3 sequences, around 9.6% of them singletons, with under 2.5% in the top ten. The time point was: patch test 2, 6 weeks after DPC sensitization. Treatment of the sample: therapeutic diphenylcyclopropenone sensitization with weekly scalp DPC. Phlebotomy was performed prior to application of every patch test.

Sample: whole blood, taken in connection with sensitization to the hapten diphenylcyclopropenone (DPC). The chain couples TRBV28 to TRBJ1-1; 8 positions match TRBD1. This TCR was recovered from a woman between 25 and 40 years old with alopecia areata. Some clones in this sample may be carry-over from other donors' samples. CDR3 sequence reads: CASRRSGGHQAFF. The CDR3 DNA reads as TGTGCCAGCAGACGGTCAGGGGGCCATCAAGCTTTCTTT.